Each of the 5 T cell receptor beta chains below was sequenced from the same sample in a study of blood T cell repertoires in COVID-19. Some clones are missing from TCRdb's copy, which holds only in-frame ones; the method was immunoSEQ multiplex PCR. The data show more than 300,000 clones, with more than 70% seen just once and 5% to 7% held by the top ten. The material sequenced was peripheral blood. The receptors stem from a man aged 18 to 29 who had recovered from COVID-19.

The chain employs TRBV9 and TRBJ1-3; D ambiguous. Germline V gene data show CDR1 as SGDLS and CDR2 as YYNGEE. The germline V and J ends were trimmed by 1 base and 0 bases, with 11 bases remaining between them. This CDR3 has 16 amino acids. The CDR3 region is CASSVSRPSSGNTIYF. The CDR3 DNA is TGTGCCAGCAGCGTATCGCGGCCTTCCTCTGGAAACACCATATATTTT.

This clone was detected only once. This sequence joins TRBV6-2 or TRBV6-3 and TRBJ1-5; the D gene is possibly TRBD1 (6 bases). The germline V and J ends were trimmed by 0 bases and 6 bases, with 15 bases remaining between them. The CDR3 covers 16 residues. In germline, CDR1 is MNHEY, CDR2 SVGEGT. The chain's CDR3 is CASSYSGGRGSQPQHF. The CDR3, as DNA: TGTGCCAGCAGTTACTCCGGGGGGCGCGGTAGTCAGCCCCAGCATTTT.

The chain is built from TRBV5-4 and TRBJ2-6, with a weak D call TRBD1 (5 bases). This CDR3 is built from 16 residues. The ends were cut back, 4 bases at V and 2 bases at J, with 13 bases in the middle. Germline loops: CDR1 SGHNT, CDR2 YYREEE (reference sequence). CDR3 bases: TGTGCCAGCAGCATCCCGCAGGGTACTGGGGCCAACGTCCTGACTTTC. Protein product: CASSIPQGTGANVLTF.

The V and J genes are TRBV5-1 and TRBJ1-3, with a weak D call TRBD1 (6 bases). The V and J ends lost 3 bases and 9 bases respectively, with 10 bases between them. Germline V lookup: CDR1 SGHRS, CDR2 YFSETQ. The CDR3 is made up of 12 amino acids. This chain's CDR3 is CASSSGDGTIYF. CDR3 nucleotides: TGCGCCAGCAGCTCAGGGGACGGCACCATATATTTT.

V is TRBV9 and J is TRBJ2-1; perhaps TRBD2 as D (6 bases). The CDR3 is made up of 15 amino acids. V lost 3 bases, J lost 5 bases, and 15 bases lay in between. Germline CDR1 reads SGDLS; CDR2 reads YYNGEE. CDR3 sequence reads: CASSAGLMSNNEQFF. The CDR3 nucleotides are TGTGCCAGCAGCGCGGGACTCATGTCCAACAATGAGCAGTTCTTC. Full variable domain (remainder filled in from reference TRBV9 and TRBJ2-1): DSGVTQTPKHLITATGQRVTLRCSPRSGDLSVYWYQQSLDQGLQFLIQYYNGEERAKGNILERFSAQQFPDLHSELNLSSLELGDSALYFCASSAGLMSNNEQFFGPGTRLTVL.